This is a list of T cell receptor beta chains from one sample in a study of blood T cell repertoires in COVID-19. Sequenced by immunoSEQ multiplex PCR; TCRdb stores in-frame clones only, minus some. In the table there are some 140,000 clones, 91% of which are singletons. The sequenced sample was peripheral blood. These receptors all stem from a man aged 50-59 years with acute or convalescent COVID-19. CDR3s include the opening cysteine and the closing phenylalanine or tryptophan. D genes are given only for firm matches. Clone size, where shown, is once, few, many, or a class for clones that have expanded.

d_gene: TRBD1
j_gene: TRBJ1-3
abundance: .
v_gene: TRBV18
CDR3nt: TGTGCCAGCTCACCGGGACAGAGGAACACCATATATTTT
CDR3aa: CASSPGQRNTIYF

d_gene: TRBD1
j_gene: TRBJ1-1
abundance: .
v_gene: TRBV4-3
CDR3nt: TGCGCCAGCAGCCAAGAGGGACAGGGATTTGAAGCTTTCTTT
CDR3aa: CASSQEGQGFEAFF

d_gene: .
j_gene: TRBJ2-7
abundance: .
v_gene: TRBV28
CDR3nt: TGTGCCAGCATCAGCGGATACGAGCAGTACTTC
CDR3aa: CASISGYEQYF

d_gene: .
j_gene: TRBJ2-2
abundance: .
v_gene: TRBV7-9
CDR3nt: TGTGCCAGCACCCAAACGGGGGCCACAGGGGCGAACACCGGGGAGCTGTTTTTT
CDR3aa: CASTQTGATGANTGELFF

d_gene: TRBD2
j_gene: TRBJ2-3
abundance: .
v_gene: TRBV5-1
CDR3nt: TGCGCCAGCAGCTTTGGGGGGGGCACAGATACGCAGTATTTT
CDR3aa: CASSFGGGTDTQYF

d_gene: TRBD2
j_gene: TRBJ2-3
abundance: .
v_gene: TRBV6-2/TRBV6-3
CDR3nt: TGTGCCAGCAGTTGGGGGACTAGCGGGGCCACAGATACGCAGTATTTT
CDR3aa: CASSWGTSGATDTQYF

d_gene: TRBD1
j_gene: TRBJ1-2
abundance: .
v_gene: TRBV30
CDR3nt: TGTGCCTGCCCGACTCCGGGACAGGGGGTTAATGGCTACACCTTC
CDR3aa: CACPTPGQGVNGYTF

d_gene: .
j_gene: TRBJ1-2
abundance: .
v_gene: TRBV28
CDR3nt: TGTGCCAGCAGTTTAGGGTACAGGACCGCTAACTATGGCTACACCTTC
CDR3aa: CASSLGYRTANYGYTF

d_gene: .
j_gene: TRBJ1-2
abundance: .
v_gene: TRBV7-9
CDR3nt: TGTGCCAGCAGCTCGACAGACGACTATGGCTACACCTTC
CDR3aa: CASSSTDDYGYTF

d_gene: TRBD2
j_gene: TRBJ2-5
abundance: .
v_gene: TRBV19
CDR3nt: TGTGCCAGTAGTTGGCAGGGAGGGCAAGAGACCCAGTACTTC
CDR3aa: CASSWQGGQETQYF

d_gene: .
j_gene: TRBJ1-1
abundance: .
v_gene: TRBV27
CDR3nt: TGTGCCAGCAGTCCCCCATTGGAGGGGGAAGCTTTCTTT
CDR3aa: CASSPPLEGEAFF

d_gene: TRBD1
j_gene: TRBJ1-2
abundance: .
v_gene: TRBV2
CDR3nt: TGTGCCAGCAGTGCGGGACAGGGTATCTATGGCTACACCTTC
CDR3aa: CASSAGQGIYGYTF

d_gene: TRBD1
j_gene: TRBJ1-1
abundance: .
v_gene: TRBV13
CDR3nt: TGTGCCAGCAGGCGTTACAGGGGGGGCACTGAAGCTTTCTTT
CDR3aa: CASRRYRGGTEAFF

d_gene: TRBD1
j_gene: TRBJ2-1
abundance: .
v_gene: TRBV30
CDR3nt: TGTGCCTGGATCCTGGGGGACAGGGGTCACAATGAGCAGTTCTTC
CDR3aa: CAWILGDRGHNEQFF

d_gene: .
j_gene: TRBJ1-2
abundance: .
v_gene: TRBV4-1
CDR3nt: TGCGCCAGCAGCCAAGCGTTTGGGCCTAACTATGGCTACACCTTC
CDR3aa: CASSQAFGPNYGYTF

d_gene: .
j_gene: TRBJ2-7
abundance: .
v_gene: TRBV7-9
CDR3nt: TGTGCCAGCAGCCCCCTGGCAGGGATTCTGCCCGACGAGCAGTACTTC
CDR3aa: CASSPLAGILPDEQYF

d_gene: .
j_gene: TRBJ1-6
abundance: .
v_gene: TRBV7-9
CDR3nt: TGTGCCAGCAGCTTAGTACAGCTCTTGAGCTCCTATAATTCACCCCTCCACTTT
CDR3aa: CASSLVQLLSSYNSPLHF

d_gene: TRBD1
j_gene: TRBJ1-2
abundance: .
v_gene: TRBV2
CDR3nt: TGTGCCAGCAGTGAAATTGGGACAGGGTATGGCTACACCTTC
CDR3aa: CASSEIGTGYGYTF

d_gene: TRBD2
j_gene: TRBJ2-1
abundance: .
v_gene: TRBV28
CDR3nt: TGTGCCAGCAGTTTAGGTCTAGCGGGGAAGTACAATGAGCAGTTCTTC
CDR3aa: CASSLGLAGKYNEQFF

d_gene: .
j_gene: TRBJ1-4
abundance: .
v_gene: TRBV11-2
CDR3nt: TGTGCCAGCAGCTTAGCAGGGTATGAAAAACTGTTTTTT
CDR3aa: CASSLAGYEKLFF

d_gene: TRBD1
j_gene: TRBJ1-2
abundance: .
v_gene: TRBV27
CDR3nt: TGTGCCAGCAGTCCAAGGACAGGGGTCTATGGCTACACCTTC
CDR3aa: CASSPRTGVYGYTF

d_gene: .
j_gene: TRBJ1-5
abundance: once
v_gene: TRBV6-1
CDR3nt: TGTGCCAGCAGTGACGTACAGGGTTTAGGTCAGCCCCAGCATTTT
CDR3aa: CASSDVQGLGQPQHF

d_gene: .
j_gene: TRBJ2-2
abundance: .
v_gene: TRBV28
CDR3nt: TGTGCCAGTCGGACACCGAACACCGGGGAGCTGTTTTTT
CDR3aa: CASRTPNTGELFF

d_gene: .
j_gene: TRBJ1-1
abundance: .
v_gene: TRBV4-3
CDR3nt: TGCGCCAGCAGCCTCTCGGGCGCGGGGAACACTGAAGCTTTCTTT
CDR3aa: CASSLSGAGNTEAFF

d_gene: .
j_gene: TRBJ2-2
abundance: .
v_gene: TRBV5-1
CDR3nt: TGCGCCAGCAGCTACGGACTGACGAACACCGGGGAGCTGTTTTTT
CDR3aa: CASSYGLTNTGELFF

d_gene: .
j_gene: TRBJ1-2
abundance: few
v_gene: TRBV24-1
CDR3nt: TGTGCCACCAGTCGAGTTGGCTACACCTTC
CDR3aa: CATSRVGYTF

d_gene: .
j_gene: TRBJ1-1
abundance: .
v_gene: TRBV6-5
CDR3nt: TGTGCCAGCAGTTCCTATGGGAACACTGAAGCTTTCTTT
CDR3aa: CASSSYGNTEAFF

d_gene: .
j_gene: TRBJ2-1
abundance: .
v_gene: TRBV3-1/TRBV3-2
CDR3nt: TGTGCCAGCAGCACCCGCGGCCCGGAGGATGAGCAGTTCTTC
CDR3aa: CASSTRGPEDEQFF

d_gene: TRBD2
j_gene: TRBJ2-5
abundance: few
v_gene: TRBV7-2
CDR3nt: TGTGCCAGCAGCTTCGGGGGGGCGGAGACCCAGTACTTC
CDR3aa: CASSFGGAETQYF

d_gene: .
j_gene: TRBJ2-1
abundance: .
v_gene: TRBV10-3
CDR3nt: TGTGCCATCAGTGAGTCGATAGCGGCATCCTACAATGAGCAGTTCTTC
CDR3aa: CAISESIAASYNEQFF

d_gene: TRBD1
j_gene: TRBJ1-2
abundance: .
v_gene: TRBV5-5
CDR3nt: TGTGCCAGCAGCTTTGGACCGGGACAGTTCTATGGCTACACCTTC
CDR3aa: CASSFGPGQFYGYTF

d_gene: .
j_gene: TRBJ1-3
abundance: .
v_gene: TRBV25-1
CDR3nt: TGTGCCAGCAGTGACGGACATTCGTGGGGAAACACCATATATTTT
CDR3aa: CASSDGHSWGNTIYF

d_gene: .
j_gene: TRBJ2-1
abundance: .
v_gene: TRBV5-1
CDR3nt: TGCGCCAGCAGCTCGATGACTACCAACTACAATGAGCAGTTCTTC
CDR3aa: CASSSMTTNYNEQFF

d_gene: .
j_gene: TRBJ2-1
abundance: .
v_gene: TRBV5-8
CDR3nt: TGTGCCACCTGGGGGGCCTACAATGAGCAGTTCTTC
CDR3aa: CATWGAYNEQFF

d_gene: TRBD1
j_gene: TRBJ1-1
abundance: once
v_gene: TRBV29-1
CDR3nt: TGCAGCGTGGAAACAGGGGAGACTGAAGCTTTCTTT
CDR3aa: CSVETGETEAFF

d_gene: TRBD1
j_gene: TRBJ2-2
abundance: .
v_gene: TRBV7-9
CDR3nt: TGTGCCAGCAGCTTGGGGACAGCGAACACCGGGGAGCTGTTTTTT
CDR3aa: CASSLGTANTGELFF

d_gene: .
j_gene: TRBJ1-2
abundance: .
v_gene: TRBV19
CDR3nt: TGTGCCAGTAGTTCCCGCGGCGTTAACTATGGCTACACCTTC
CDR3aa: CASSSRGVNYGYTF

d_gene: TRBD1
j_gene: TRBJ1-5
abundance: .
v_gene: TRBV6-5
CDR3nt: TGTGCCAGCAGTCCAGACAGGGCTGGGCCCCAGCATTTT
CDR3aa: CASSPDRAGPQHF

d_gene: .
j_gene: TRBJ2-5
abundance: .
v_gene: TRBV6-5
CDR3nt: TGTGCCAGCAGTTTGACGGACAGTTTGGAGACCCAGTACTTC
CDR3aa: CASSLTDSLETQYF

d_gene: .
j_gene: TRBJ1-2
abundance: .
v_gene: TRBV6-5
CDR3nt: TGTGCCAGCATAGGCCCGGGAGGCTACACCTTC
CDR3aa: CASIGPGGYTF

d_gene: .
j_gene: TRBJ2-5
abundance: .
v_gene: TRBV30
CDR3nt: TGTGCCTGGACAGGGCACGAGACCCAGTACTTC
CDR3aa: CAWTGHETQYF

d_gene: TRBD1
j_gene: TRBJ1-1
abundance: once
v_gene: TRBV30
CDR3nt: TGTGCCCATCACAGGGGGCCATACACTGAAGCTTTCTTT
CDR3aa: CAHHRGPYTEAFF

d_gene: TRBD1
j_gene: TRBJ1-1
abundance: .
v_gene: TRBV10-3
CDR3nt: TGTGCCATCAGAACCGACAGGGAACGTGCTTTCTTT
CDR3aa: CAIRTDRERAFF

d_gene: .
j_gene: TRBJ2-3
abundance: .
v_gene: TRBV10-2
CDR3nt: TGCGCCAGCAGATTTCTAGCTACCCCCACAGATACGCAGTATTTT
CDR3aa: CASRFLATPTDTQYF

d_gene: TRBD1
j_gene: TRBJ1-5
abundance: .
v_gene: TRBV18
CDR3nt: TGTGCCAGCTCACCACCCCCCCGTAGGGACAGGGGTTTGGGCAATCAGCCCCAGCATTTT
CDR3aa: CASSPPPRRDRGLGNQPQHF

d_gene: .
j_gene: TRBJ2-6
abundance: .
v_gene: TRBV5-4
CDR3nt: TGTGCCAGCAGCTTGGGCGCGGCCGGGGCCAACGTCCTGACTTTC
CDR3aa: CASSLGAAGANVLTF

d_gene: TRBD1
j_gene: TRBJ2-3
abundance: .
v_gene: TRBV11-2
CDR3nt: TGTGCCAGCAGCTTAGGGGCAGGGGGCACGGCAGATACGCAGTATTTT
CDR3aa: CASSLGAGGTADTQYF

d_gene: .
j_gene: TRBJ1-2
abundance: .
v_gene: TRBV6-5
CDR3nt: TGTGCCAGCAAAAATTCTGGCACCTCTGTCTATGGCTACACCTTC
CDR3aa: CASKNSGTSVYGYTF

d_gene: TRBD1
j_gene: TRBJ1-2
abundance: .
v_gene: TRBV30
CDR3nt: TGTGCCTGGACCTTCAAACAGGGGGCCAGTACAGATGGCTACACCTTC
CDR3aa: CAWTFKQGASTDGYTF

d_gene: .
j_gene: TRBJ1-2
abundance: .
v_gene: TRBV11-1
CDR3nt: TGTGCCAGCAGCTTAGGGCTGGCAGGCGATGGCTACACCTTC
CDR3aa: CASSLGLAGDGYTF

d_gene: .
j_gene: TRBJ1-2
abundance: .
v_gene: TRBV5-3
CDR3nt: TGTGCCATCCCCCGGACTCCCGTCGGGGGCTACACCTTC
CDR3aa: CAIPRTPVGGYTF

d_gene: TRBD1
j_gene: TRBJ1-1
abundance: .
v_gene: TRBV6-9
CDR3nt: TGTGCCAGCCCTCCCAGGGGGCGGAACACTGAAGCTTTCTTT
CDR3aa: CASPPRGRNTEAFF

d_gene: .
j_gene: TRBJ1-6
abundance: few
v_gene: TRBV20-1
CDR3nt: TGCAGTGCTAGTGATAGGACAGATTATAATTCACCCCTCCACTTT
CDR3aa: CSASDRTDYNSPLHF

d_gene: .
j_gene: TRBJ2-1
abundance: .
v_gene: TRBV30
CDR3nt: TGTGCCTGGAGTCCAACAGCCACCCACAATGAGCAGTTCTTC
CDR3aa: CAWSPTATHNEQFF

d_gene: TRBD1
j_gene: TRBJ1-4
abundance: .
v_gene: TRBV15
CDR3nt: TGTGCCACCAGGAACAGGGGCCCTAATGAAAAACTGTTTTTT
CDR3aa: CATRNRGPNEKLFF

d_gene: TRBD1
j_gene: TRBJ1-2
abundance: few
v_gene: TRBV28
CDR3nt: TGTGCCAGCAGTTTGGCCGGACAGGGGGCCGATGGCTACACCTTC
CDR3aa: CASSLAGQGADGYTF

d_gene: .
j_gene: TRBJ1-1
abundance: once
v_gene: TRBV27
CDR3nt: TGTGCCAGCAGTTCCCACGACAGGCTCACTGAAGCTTTCTTT
CDR3aa: CASSSHDRLTEAFF

d_gene: TRBD2
j_gene: TRBJ2-4
abundance: .
v_gene: TRBV28
CDR3nt: TGTGCCAGCAGGGGGAGCGGGAGGGGAAACATTCAGTACTTC
CDR3aa: CASRGSGRGNIQYF

d_gene: TRBD2
j_gene: TRBJ2-3
abundance: few
v_gene: TRBV7-6
CDR3nt: TGTGCCAGCAGCTTAAAGGGAGCGGGAGCGGGCACAGATACGCAGTATTTT
CDR3aa: CASSLKGAGAGTDTQYF

d_gene: TRBD2
j_gene: TRBJ2-1
abundance: .
v_gene: TRBV27
CDR3nt: TGTGCCAGCAGTGGAGGACTAGCGGGAGACTTGAATGAGCAGTTCTTC
CDR3aa: CASSGGLAGDLNEQFF